Listed below are T cell receptor beta chains from one sample, sequenced in a study of cytomegalovirus exposure and HLA in healthy donors. Sequencing used immunoSEQ multiplex PCR; TCRdb keeps in-frame clones, though not all of them. The table lists approximately 91,000 clones, around 67% of them singletons. Sequenced: PBMCs. The receptors shown here come from a human donor in good health. The CDR3 runs from the conserved cysteine through the conserved F or W. The D gene is left open where the match is weak. Clone size is shown for a subset of rows, as once, few, many or a class of expanded clone.

abundance	d_gene	v_gene	j_gene	CDR3aa	CDR3nt
few	TRBD2	TRBV6-1	TRBJ2-1	CASSRSGTDYNEQFF	TGTGCCAGCAGTCGTAGCGGGACCGATTACAATGAGCAGTTCTTC
-	TRBD1	TRBV5-6	TRBJ1-1	CASSLVSSRGFTEAFF	TGTGCCAGCAGCTTGGTGTCTAGCAGGGGGTTCACTGAAGCTTTCTTT
-	TRBD2	TRBV5-6	TRBJ2-3	CASSLTSGTTDTQYF	TGTGCCAGCAGCCTGACTAGCGGGACCACAGATACGCAGTATTTT
-	TRBD1	TRBV7-2	TRBJ2-7	CASSLATGDYEQYF	TGTGCCAGCAGCTTAGCAACAGGGGACTACGAGCAGTACTTC
-	TRBD1	TRBV4-2	TRBJ2-5	CASSRRQGGETQYF	TGTGCCAGCAGCAGAAGACAGGGGGGAGAGACCCAGTACTTC
few	-	TRBV4-2	TRBJ1-2	CASSQKSYGYTF	TGTGCCAGCAGCCAAAAATCGTATGGCTACACCTTC
few	TRBD1	TRBV13	TRBJ2-7	CASRSQGHEQYF	TGTGCCAGCAGGTCACAGGGGCACGAGCAGTACTTC
-	TRBD2	TRBV11-3	TRBJ2-3	CASSLRTSGGFTDTQYF	TGTGCCAGCAGCCTCCGGACTAGCGGGGGTTTCACAGATACGCAGTATTTT
-	-	TRBV4-3	TRBJ2-4	CASSPGGADIQYF	TGCGCCAGCAGCCCTGGGGGGGCCGACATTCAGTACTTC
-	-	TRBV9	TRBJ2-3	CASSGSLVTDTQYF	TGTGCCAGCAGCGGTTCCTTAGTTACAGATACGCAGTATTTT
few	TRBD2	TRBV5-1	TRBJ2-5	CASSPAGVSQETQYF	TGCGCCAGCAGCCCGGCGGGGGTGTCACAAGAGACCCAGTACTTC
-	-	TRBV21-1	TRBJ1-5	CASSTPGQGLGQPQHF	TGTGCCAGCAGCACCCCGGGACAGGGGTTAGGTCAGCCCCAGCATTTT
few	-	TRBV29-1	TRBJ2-5	CSVYGQTQYF	TGCAGCGTTTATGGGCAGACCCAGTACTTC
-	TRBD1	TRBV7-3	TRBJ2-3	CASSLQGTGSDTQYF	TGTGCCAGCAGCTTACAAGGGACAGGTTCGGATACGCAGTATTTT
-	-	TRBV7-9	TRBJ2-5	CASSSDSPRETQYF	TGTGCCAGCAGCTCGGACAGTCCTCGGGAGACCCAGTACTTC
-	TRBD1	TRBV5-1	TRBJ2-5	CASSQTGRQETQYF	TGCGCCAGCAGCCAGACAGGGCGCCAAGAGACCCAGTACTTC
-	TRBD2	TRBV5-1	TRBJ2-1	CASSLVAGVGYNEQFF	TGCGCCAGCAGCTTGGTTGCGGGGGTGGGCTACAATGAGCAGTTCTTC
-	TRBD1	TRBV19	TRBJ2-2	CASSRRGQVGGELFF	TGTGCCAGTAGCCGGCGGGGACAGGTGGGGGGGGAGCTGTTTTTT
-	-	TRBV5-4	TRBJ2-1	CASSSPVNNEQFF	TGTGCCAGCAGCTCCCCGGTGAACAATGAGCAGTTCTTC
few	TRBD2	TRBV4-1	TRBJ2-5	CASSQREETQYF	TGCGCCAGCAGCCAGCGGGAGGAGACCCAGTACTTC
-	TRBD2	TRBV4-3	TRBJ2-3	CASSLRPGTSGSTDTQYF	TGCGCCAGCAGCCTACGCCCCGGGACTAGCGGAAGCACAGATACGCAGTATTTT
-	-	TRBV19	TRBJ1-2	CASRIGQKINYGYTF	TGTGCCAGTAGGATCGGACAGAAGATTAACTATGGTTACACCTTC